The clone carrying this T cell receptor beta chain was picked up one time. The target antigen is unknown. The data belong to a study of radiation and T cells in renal cell carcinoma. The wider study: Nephrectomy followed 15 Gy stereotactic body radiation by 4 weeks.

Using immunoSEQ multiplex PCR, the repertoire was profiled, and TCRdb retains in-frame clones only, with some absent. The data show roughly 49,000 clones, 75% to 85% seen once. Findings and limits, study-wide: From baseline, blood top tumor clonotypes peaked at 2 weeks post-radiation.

The J segment lost 6 bases and the V segment lost 3 bases, leaving 5 bases of the junction unmatched. CDR3 length: 15 amino acids. Germline assignment: CDR1 LNHDA and CDR2 SQIVND (reference sequence). Time point specified: blood 2 weeks post-SBRT. Treatment reported: 15 Gy SBRT to primary tumor, nephrectomy 4 weeks later. This TCR came from a woman aged 70-85 years with renal cell carcinoma. The specimen comprised blood, sampled from a patient whose treatment included radiotherapy and nephrectomy. V gene TRBV19 combines with J gene TRBJ1-6, with 7 bases matching TRBD1. The CDR3 region is CASSIGTDRNSPLHF. DNA of the CDR3: TGTGCCAGTAGTATTGGGACAGACCGTAATTCACCCCTCCACTTT.